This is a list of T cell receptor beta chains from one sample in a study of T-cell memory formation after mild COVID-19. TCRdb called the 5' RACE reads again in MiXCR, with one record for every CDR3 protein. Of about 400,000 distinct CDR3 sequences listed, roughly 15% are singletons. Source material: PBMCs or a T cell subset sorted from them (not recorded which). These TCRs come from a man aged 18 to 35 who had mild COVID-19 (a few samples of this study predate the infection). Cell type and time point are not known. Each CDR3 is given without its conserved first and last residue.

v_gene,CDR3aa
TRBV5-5,ASSGWPGRYEQY
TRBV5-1,ASSLDPSGEKLF
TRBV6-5,ASSPPTGTGGYKAF
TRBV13,ASSRTSGVTQY
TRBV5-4,ASSWDRYYEQY
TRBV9,ASSVAWGRTDTQY
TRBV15,ATSRGTGPEQF
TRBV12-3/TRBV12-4,ASSPTWAYGYT
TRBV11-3,ASSLGGTANTGELF
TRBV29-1,SASLSSYNEQF
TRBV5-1,ASSLNGQNTEAF
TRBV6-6,ASIQQSGNTIY
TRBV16,ASSQLVFRGTAGYT
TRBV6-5,ASTPSWGAQETQY
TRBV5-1,ASSSLWDRASQETQY
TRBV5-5,ASSLRDSTYGYT
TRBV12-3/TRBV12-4,ASSLGRLAEDYEQY
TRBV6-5,ASSPRDLSGRANVLT